The present T cell receptor (beta chain) was sequenced within a study of blood T cells in healthy people across ages. Study findings and constraints: Researchers deemed the diversity estimates from one million T cells underestimates.

Alongside a J-beta primer mix, a sample-barcoded 5' primer served in a second PCR lasting roughly 6 to 12 cycles. TCRdb recomputed calls from the 5' RACE reads with MiXCR, one row per CDR3 protein. The sample carries about 650,000 distinct CDR3 sequences, around 52% recorded once. This clonotype has at least ten counts. Its target is unknown. CDR3 length: 14 amino acids. Germline CDR1 reads SGHRS; CDR2 reads YFSETQ. V lost 1 base to trimming and J lost 6 bases; unmatched junction nucleotides: 4. J is TRBJ2-4 and V is TRBV5-1, with 7 bases aligning to TRBD1. The material sequenced was blood. The TCR sequence derives from a woman of 80 years or more in good health. The CDR3 nucleotides read TGCGCCAGCAGCTTGTATTCAGGGGGAAACATTCAGTACTTC. Amino acid sequence: CASSLYSGGNIQYF.